The rows below give T cell receptor beta chains drawn from one sample of a study of shared clonotypes between healthy human individuals. The assay was immunoSEQ multiplex PCR, and TCRdb's table has in-frame clones only and misses some. This sample has about 680,000 clones; around four fifths occur once, and the top ten carry roughly 1.9%. The specimen was memory CD4+ T cells sorted from blood. The receptors shown here come from a young woman in good health. CDR3s include the opening cysteine and the closing phenylalanine or tryptophan. The D gene is left open where the match is weak. Clone size is given for some rows only: seen once, a few or many times, or a class if the clone is expanded.

d_call: NA
clone_size: few
j_call: TRBJ1-2
v_call: TRBV6-1
cdr3_nt: TGTGCCAGCAGTGAAGCCATGAACGTTGGAGGCTACACCTTC
cdr3_aa: CASSEAMNVGGYTF

d_call: NA
clone_size: NA
j_call: TRBJ2-7
v_call: TRBV4-1
cdr3_nt: TGCGCCAGCAGCTCAAGCCAGGGCTACGAGCAGTACTTC
cdr3_aa: CASSSSQGYEQYF

d_call: TRBD1
clone_size: once
j_call: TRBJ1-4
v_call: TRBV4-1
cdr3_nt: TGCGCCAGCAGCGGTGGTCGGGACAGGGCTTATAATGAAAAACTGTTTTTT
cdr3_aa: CASSGGRDRAYNEKLFF

d_call: TRBD2
clone_size: NA
j_call: TRBJ2-3
v_call: TRBV5-4
cdr3_nt: TGTGCCAGCAGCCCGAGAGGACTAGCGGGAGTCGCAGATACGCAGTATTTT
cdr3_aa: CASSPRGLAGVADTQYF

d_call: TRBD2
clone_size: NA
j_call: TRBJ2-4
v_call: TRBV28
cdr3_nt: TGTGCCAGCAGCGGGCTGGGTAGACTAGCGGGAGGGCTCAAAAACATTCAGTACTTC
cdr3_aa: CASSGLGRLAGGLKNIQYF

d_call: NA
clone_size: NA
j_call: TRBJ2-7
v_call: TRBV14
cdr3_nt: TGTGCCAGCAGCCGATCCGCAGGGGCCTACGAGCAGTACTTC
cdr3_aa: CASSRSAGAYEQYF

d_call: NA
clone_size: NA
j_call: TRBJ2-1
v_call: TRBV10-2
cdr3_nt: TGCGCCAGCAGTGGTAGCTTGCGTGAGCAGTTCTTC
cdr3_aa: CASSGSLREQFF

d_call: TRBD1
clone_size: few
j_call: TRBJ1-5
v_call: TRBV6-1
cdr3_nt: TGTGCCAGCAGTGCAGGGGGTATGTTTCAGCCCCAGCATTTT
cdr3_aa: CASSAGGMFQPQHF

d_call: NA
clone_size: NA
j_call: TRBJ1-2
v_call: TRBV7-9
cdr3_nt: TGTGCCACCGCGGATCGAGAGGGCTACACCTTC
cdr3_aa: CATADREGYTF

d_call: NA
clone_size: NA
j_call: TRBJ2-3
v_call: TRBV6-4
cdr3_nt: TGTGCCAGCGCTTACCGTAGAGATACGCAGTATTTT
cdr3_aa: CASAYRRDTQYF

d_call: TRBD1
clone_size: NA
j_call: TRBJ2-1
v_call: TRBV5-1
cdr3_nt: TGCGCCAGTCTGAAGGGGACAGGGACCCTCCTTTACAATGAGCAGTTCTTC
cdr3_aa: CASLKGTGTLLYNEQFF

d_call: TRBD2
clone_size: NA
j_call: TRBJ2-3
v_call: TRBV5-1
cdr3_nt: TGCGCCAGCAGCCCGGGACTAGCGGGGCCGGGGGATACGCAGTATTTT
cdr3_aa: CASSPGLAGPGDTQYF

d_call: TRBD2
clone_size: NA
j_call: TRBJ2-5
v_call: TRBV6-5
cdr3_nt: TGTGCCAGCAGCCGGGTTAGCGGGGGCCCAGAGACCCAGTACTTC
cdr3_aa: CASSRVSGGPETQYF

d_call: NA
clone_size: NA
j_call: TRBJ1-2
v_call: TRBV19
cdr3_nt: TGTGCCAGTAGTATTCGACCGAAAGATAACTATGGCTACACCTTC
cdr3_aa: CASSIRPKDNYGYTF

d_call: TRBD1
clone_size: NA
j_call: TRBJ1-4
v_call: TRBV5-4
cdr3_nt: TGTGCCAGCAGCTGGAACGACAGGGGGGATAATGAAAAACTGTTTTTT
cdr3_aa: CASSWNDRGDNEKLFF

d_call: NA
clone_size: NA
j_call: TRBJ2-7
v_call: TRBV6-1
cdr3_nt: TGTGCCTGCGGCAGGGAAACCTACGAGCAGTACTTC
cdr3_aa: CACGRETYEQYF